This entry concerns a single T cell receptor (beta chain). The CDR3 has 15 amino acids. Germline assignment: CDR1 KGHSH and CDR2 LQKENI. V was shortened by 0 bases and J by 8 bases, with 16 bases between the two germline ends. The data were taken from a study of blood T cell repertoires in COVID-19. Study in general: Samples taken during acute and convalescent COVID-19 were collected in the United States, Italy and Spain. In each case, the material was cDNA or gDNA derived from T cells, B-cell-depleted T cells, or PBMCs.

Original analysis: Amplification from reference gene primers served as the basis for estimated nucleated cell counts. Produced via immunoSEQ multiplex PCR; TCRdb's table is partial and in-frame only. D and trimming were read from the DNA, whereas the V and J calls and clone size are those reported in that table. The data show about 190,000 clones, 70% to 85% seen once. Sequencing used peripheral blood. The sequence came from a woman in her forties or fifties with acute or convalescent COVID-19. V usage is TRBV18 and J usage is TRBJ1-2; tentative D call: TRBD1 (5 bases). The DNA of the CDR3 is TGTGCCAGCTCACCACCCCAGGGTACCTCGCGCGGCTACACCTTC. It specifies CASSPPQGTSRGYTF.